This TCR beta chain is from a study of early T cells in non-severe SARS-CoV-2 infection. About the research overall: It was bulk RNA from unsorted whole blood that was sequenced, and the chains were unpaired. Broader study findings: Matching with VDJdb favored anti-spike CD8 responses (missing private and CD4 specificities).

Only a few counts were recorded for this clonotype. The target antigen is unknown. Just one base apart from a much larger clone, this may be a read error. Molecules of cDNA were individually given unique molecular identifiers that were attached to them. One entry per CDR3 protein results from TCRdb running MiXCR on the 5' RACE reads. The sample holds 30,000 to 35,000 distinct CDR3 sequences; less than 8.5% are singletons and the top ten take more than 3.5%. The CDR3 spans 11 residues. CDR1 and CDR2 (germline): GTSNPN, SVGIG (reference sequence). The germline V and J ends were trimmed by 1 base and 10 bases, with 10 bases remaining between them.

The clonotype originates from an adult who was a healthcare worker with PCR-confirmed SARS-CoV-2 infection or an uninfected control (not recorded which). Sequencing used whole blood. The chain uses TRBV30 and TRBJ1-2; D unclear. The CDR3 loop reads CAWSGVGDYTF. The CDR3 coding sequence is TGTGCCTGGAGTGGCGTGGGCGACTACACCTTC. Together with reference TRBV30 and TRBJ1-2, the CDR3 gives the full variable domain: SQTIHQWPATLVQPVGSPLSLECTVEGTSNPNLYWYRQAAGRGLQLLFYSVGIGQISSEVPQNLSASRPQDRQFILSSKKLLLSDSGFYLCAWSGVGDYTFGSGTRLTVV.